Included here is one T cell receptor beta chain sequence, with context. Its antigen is unknown. Per-nucleotide qualities are absent, and no much larger clonotype sits a single base away. These data originate in a study of chemoradiotherapy in HPV16-positive cancers (dated by TCRdb to 2021 to 2024). Notes on the research overall: Candidate HPV-specific T-cell clones and common TCR motifs were defined by functional T-cell assays performed on cells from two HPV16-positive patients. The study asked whether T-cell immunity against the HPV oncoproteins E6 and E7 changes during chemoradiotherapy and whether it affects survival. TCR repertoires from roughly 87 patients with HPV-related cancers were then used to track the candidate HPV-specific TCRs and motifs. On the study overall, not on this receptor specifically: Expansion of candidate HPV-specific clones and E7-related TCR motifs was observed in the tumor microenvironment during treatment, whereas no such expansion was observed for non-HPV-specific T cells. In HPV16-positive patients, expansion of HPV-responsive T cells during chemoradiotherapy was found to be associated with improved recurrence-free survival. The survival association was reported for HPV16-positive patients, and the functional definition of HPV-specific T cells was derived from only a couple of HPV16-positive patients.

V gives up 4 bases and J gives up 4 bases, and the segment between their germline ends measures 13 bases. CDR1 and CDR2 are drawn from the germline V gene (reference sequence): WNHNN, SYGVQD. Counted from cysteine to phenylalanine, this CDR3 has 14 amino acids. The retained sequence is limited to the CDR3, 42 bases, with the frame set at the first base. The library was obtained by the immunoSEQ multiplex PCR assay. As stored in TCRdb, this immuneACCESS dataset retains in-frame rearrangements with V and J assigned. A fraction of the clones does not appear; measured against another copy, unresolved V genes explain less than half of the discrepancy, and the remainder lacks a known reason. The sample table records about 68,000 clones; almost 90% of these occur just once. The top ten hold 3.5% to 4.5% of the sample. Repertoires were sampled repeatedly over the course of chemoradiotherapy, so clonal expansion could be followed in the tumor microenvironment.

This receptor was taken from a human donor with HPV-associated anogenital cancer. The starting material was blood, obtained from a patient who underwent chemoradiotherapy. The chain joins TRBV10-1 to TRBJ1-1; a tentative D call is TRBD1 (6 bases match). CDR3 region: CASSARGARTEAFF. The nucleotide sequence is TGCGCCAGCAGTGCCCGGGGGGCGCGCACTGAAGCTTTCTTT.